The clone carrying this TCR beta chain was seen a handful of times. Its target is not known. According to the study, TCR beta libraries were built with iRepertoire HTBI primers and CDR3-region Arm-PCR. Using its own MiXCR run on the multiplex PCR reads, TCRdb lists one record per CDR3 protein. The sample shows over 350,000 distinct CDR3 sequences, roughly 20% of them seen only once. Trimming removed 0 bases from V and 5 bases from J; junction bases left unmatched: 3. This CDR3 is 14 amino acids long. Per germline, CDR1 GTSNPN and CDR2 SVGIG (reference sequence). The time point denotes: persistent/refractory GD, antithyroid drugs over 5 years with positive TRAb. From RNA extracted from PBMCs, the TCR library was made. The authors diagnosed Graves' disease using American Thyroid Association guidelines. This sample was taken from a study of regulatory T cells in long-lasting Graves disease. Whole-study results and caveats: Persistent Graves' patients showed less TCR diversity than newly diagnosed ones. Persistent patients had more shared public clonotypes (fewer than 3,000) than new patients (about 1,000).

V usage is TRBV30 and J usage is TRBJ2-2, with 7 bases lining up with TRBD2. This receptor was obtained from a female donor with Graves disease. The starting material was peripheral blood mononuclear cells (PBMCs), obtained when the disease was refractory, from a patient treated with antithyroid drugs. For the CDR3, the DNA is TGTGCCTGGAGTGTACGGGGAGGGACCGGGGAGCTGTTTTTT. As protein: CAWSVRGGTGELFF.